The 11 T cell receptor beta chains given below trace back to one sample, sequenced in a study of T cell clonality in common variable immunodeficiency. The protocol was immunoSEQ multiplex PCR, while the TCRdb copy is restricted to in-frame clones and leaves out a portion. Sampling found some 45,000 clones, none seen once. Sequencing input: peripheral blood mononuclear cells. The receptors here all came from a person aged 18 to 75 in good health.

The sample holds many counts of this clone. The read stops 3 residues short of the end of the CDR3; the missing end is completed from the germline J gene. The V gene is TRBV5-6, the J gene TRBJ2-4; possible D gene TRBD2, 6 bases. The germline CDR1 and CDR2 sequences are SGHDT and YYEEEE. The CDR3 is 13 residues long. The CDR3 loop reads CASSLRGVEGQYF. The CDR3 bases that were read are TGTGCCAGCAGCTTGAGAGGGGTGGAGGGT.

This clone occurred many times. CDR3 in amino acids: CARTQKGEGLAKNIQYF. The DNA read from the CDR3 is TGTGCCAGGACCCAGAAGGGGGAAGGACTAGCCAAAAACATT. The chain carries TRBV7-6 and TRBJ2-4, with TRBD1 as a possible D gene (6 bases). The read falls 3 residues short of the CDR3 end, and the missing part is taken from the germline J gene. This CDR3 region has 17 residues. The germline CDR1 and CDR2 sequences are SGHVS and FNYEAQ. Between the trimmed V and J ends, which lost 9 bases and 0 bases, there was a span of 21 bases.

In this sample, this clone turned up many times. Read coverage stops 3 residues before the CDR3 terminus; the germline J gene supplies the remainder. This chain joins TRBV5-1 and TRBJ2-1; the D gene is possibly TRBD1 (6 bases). The V gene lost 0 bases and the J gene lost 6 bases, with 10 bases spanning the gap. The CDR3 has 14 amino acids. Per germline, CDR1 SGHRS and CDR2 YFSETQ. The CDR3 protein is CASSLGTASNEQFF. The CDR3 bases that were read are TGCGCCAGCAGCTTGGGGACAGCGTCCAATGAG.

This clone was observed at least ten times. The CDR3 end is not reached by the read, which stops 3 residues before it; the germline J gene fills it in. V is TRBV29-1 and J is TRBJ2-1, with a weak D call TRBD2 (6 bases). Germline CDR1 SQVTM, CDR2 ANQGSEA. V lost 4 bases and J 6 bases, leaving 22 bases between the germline ends. The CDR3 spans 16 residues. The DNA read from the CDR3 is TGCAGCGTTGTTGGACTAAACATTCACTCGGGCAATGAG. This translates into CSVVGLNIHSGNE. The full CDR3 sequence reads CSVVGLNIHSGNEQFF.

At least ten counts were recorded for this clone. The read halts 3 residues ahead of the CDR3 end, with the missing end drawn from the germline J gene. V usage is TRBV20-1 and J usage is TRBJ2-3, with a possible D match to TRBD2 (6 bases). V lost 6 bases, J lost 6 bases, and 13 bases lay in between. The CDR3 has 12 residues. Germline CDR1 DFQATT, CDR2 SNEGSKA (reference sequence). The part of the CDR3 DNA that was read is TGCAGTGCGGGACTTGCGAGGGATACG. It codes for CSAGLARDT. In full, the CDR3 reads CSAGLARDTQYF.

The table lists this clone with many counts. The CDR3 is cut off 3 residues early in the read; its end comes from the germline J gene. The chain is built from TRBV11-2 and TRBJ2-5; D unclear. CDR3 size: 15 residues. V was trimmed by 1 base and J by 2 bases, leaving 11 bases between them. From germline, CDR1 is SGHAT and CDR2 FQNNGV. CDR3 bases read: TGTGCCAGCAGCTTAGGGGCAGATTTGCAAGAGACC. Encoded protein: CASSLGADLQET. The full CDR3 sequence reads CASSLGADLQETQYF.

This clone was seen at least ten times. The read is 3 residues too short to cover the CDR3 end, so that end is filled in from the germline J gene. This rearrangement joins TRBV12-3 or TRBV12-4 to TRBJ2-3, with 9 nucleotides matching TRBD2. The CDR3 is made up of 14 amino acids. V was clipped by 3 bases and J by 3 bases; unmatched bases: 1. The covered CDR3 bases are TGTGCCAGCAGTTTTAGCGGGGGTACAGATACG. Amino acids: CASSFSGGTDT. The full-length CDR3 reads as CASSFSGGTDTQYF.

Many counts were recorded for this clone. Read sequence stops 3 residues before the CDR3 end, and the germline J gene provides the missing end. This sequence joins TRBV4-2 and TRBJ1-5; D unresolved. The CDR3 is made up of 15 amino acids. Per the germline V gene, CDR1 is LGHNA and CDR2 is YNFKEQ. Trimming took 0 bases from V and 0 from J, leaving 6 bases between them. The CDR3 DNA, read in part, is TGTGCCAGCAGCCAAGAGGCGGATAGCAATCAGCCC. This gives the protein CASSQEADSNQP. The full CDR3 sequence reads CASSQEADSNQPQHF.

To note about this clone: Read data end 3 residues before the CDR3 end; the end is taken from the germline J gene. The chain carries TRBV18 and TRBJ1-2; 8 bases are shared with TRBD1. This CDR3 has 15 amino acids. Germline V gene lookup returns CDR1 KGHSH and CDR2 LQKENI. This CDR3 reads CASSPQQGASYDYTF. Partial CDR3 DNA: TGTGCCAGCTCACCCCAGCAGGGGGCATCGTACGAC.

With regard to this clone: The CDR3 end is not reached by the read, which stops 3 residues before it; the germline J gene fills it in. This chain links TRBV30 with TRBJ1-4; possible D gene TRBD1, 5 bases. Germline V CDR1 and CDR2: GTSNPN, SVGIG (reference sequence). The CDR3 is 16 residues long. The CDR3 sequence: CAWSASGLIGNSPLFF. The sequenced part of the CDR3 DNA is TGTGCCTGGAGCGCCTCAGGGTTAATCGGTAATTCACCA. The full variable domain, in which reference TRBV30 and TRBJ1-4 provide the parts outside the CDR3, is SQTIHQWPATLVQPVGSPLSLECTVEGTSNPNLYWYRQAAGRGLQLLFYSVGIGQISSEVPQNLSASRPQDRQFILSSKKLLLSDSGFYLCAWSASGLIGNSPLFFGSGTQLSVL.

This clone was seen repeatedly, ten times or more. Read coverage stops 3 residues before the CDR3 terminus; the germline J gene supplies the remainder. The gene calls are TRBV20-1 and TRBJ1-1, with 9 nucleotides matching TRBD1. The junction had 6 bases not matched to a gene; V was cut back by 3 bases and J by 4 bases. This CDR3 region has 14 residues. Germline loops: CDR1 DFQATT, CDR2 SNEGSKA (reference sequence). The CDR3 sequence: CSASPTGGSTEAFF. The CDR3 bases that were read are TGCAGTGCTAGCCCGACAGGGGGGAGCACTGAA.